The 5 T cell receptor beta chains listed next were all sequenced from one sample in a study of cytomegalovirus exposure and HLA in healthy donors (dated by TCRdb to about 2017). Libraries were prepared through the immunoSEQ multiplex PCR assay. A mixture of 60 forward primers for TCR Vbeta segments and 13 reverse primers for TCR Jbeta segments was used in the multiplex PCR. TCRdb stores this immuneACCESS table with in-frame sequences only. Part of the clones is absent; in the studies checked, under half of the shortfall reflects unresolved V genes, and no reason is known for the rest. The sample table holds 95,000 to 150,000 clones, of which 70% to 80% were seen once. Jointly, the top ten make up approximately 8.2% of the sample. Material: PBMCs. These receptors originate from a woman in her thirties or forties in good health and CMV-seropositive.

This sequence joins TRBV5-1 and TRBJ2-7; perhaps TRBD1 as D (5 bases). CDR3 length: 17 amino acids. The V and J ends lost 0 bases and 3 bases respectively, with 19 bases between them. Germline V CDR1 and CDR2: SGHRS, YFSETQ. The CDR3 protein is CASSLDDRVGINYEQYF. The CDR3 nucleotides read TGCGCCAGCAGCTTGGACGACAGAGTGGGGATTAACTACGAGCAGTACTTC.

This chain connects TRBV11-2 to TRBJ2-3; tentative D call: TRBD1 (6 bases). The CDR3 spans 14 residues. Trimming took 5 bases from V and 6 from J, leaving 15 bases between them. CDR1 is SGHAT and CDR2 is FQNNGV in the germline V gene. In DNA, the CDR3 is TGTGCCAGCAGCCCGACCCAGGGGCACGATACGCAGTATTTT. Residues: CASSPTQGHDTQYF.

With regard to this clone: The same CDR3 is also encoded by other DNA sequences in this sample. The chain employs TRBV27 and TRBJ1-2, with unresolved D. Germline CDR1 is MNHEY and CDR2 is SMNVEV (reference sequence). This CDR3 region has 13 residues. Trimming cost V 3 bases and J 1 base, with 6 bases left between them. The CDR3 reads CASSFRGNYGYTF. The CDR3 bases are TGTGCCAGCAGTTTCCGGGGTAACTATGGCTACACCTTC.

This chain joins TRBV2 and TRBJ1-1; a possible D gene is TRBD1 (6 bases). The germline V gene encodes CDR1 SNHLY and CDR2 FYNNEI. Trimming removed 4 bases at V and 5 bases at J, with 11 bases between. This CDR3 is built from 13 residues. In DNA form, the CDR3 reads TGTGCCAGCAGTGTCAACAGGGCAACTGAAGCTTTCTTT. As protein: CASSVNRATEAFF.

The chain is built from TRBV15 and TRBJ2-7; D might be TRBD2 (6 bases). The CDR3 has 15 amino acids. V lost 5 bases and J 0 bases, leaving 14 bases between the germline ends. Germline lookup yields CDR1 LNHNV and CDR2 YYDKDF (reference sequence). CDR3: CATSAARDFSYEQYF. The CDR3 nucleotides are TGTGCCACCAGCGCGGCCCGGGACTTCTCCTACGAGCAGTACTTC. The full variable domain, in which reference TRBV15 and TRBJ2-7 provide the parts outside the CDR3, is DAMVIQNPRYQVTQFGKPVTLSCSQTLNHNVMYWYQQKSSQAPKLLFHYYDKDFNNEADTPDNFQSRRPNTSFCFLDIRSPGLGDTAMYLCATSAARDFSYEQYFGPGTRLTVT.